This T cell receptor beta chain was retrieved from a study of cytomegalovirus exposure and HLA in healthy donors (dated by TCRdb to 2016 to 2017). The study in broad terms: In an earlier analysis of 587 of the donors, under 300 Gb of sequence data and 95 million to 130 million unique TCR beta sequences from 150 million to 200 million T cells were reported. To predict cytomegalovirus infection status, the study brought together high-throughput TCR immunosequencing, statistical association of individual TCRs with disease status, and machine learning. HLA typing covered class I and class II loci at four-digit resolution. Donor age, sex, ethnicity and CMV serostatus were compiled alongside the repertoire data. The genetic ancestry cluster associated with self-reported Caucasian donors included 80% to 90% of the roughly 400 genotyped donors. Besides the first cohort of some 670 subjects, a separate validation cohort made up of 120 different subjects was used. A handful of DR-DQ haplotypes were handled as single units for association and clustering because linkage in the cohort was strong. The aim of the study was to test whether cataloging public T cell receptors could identify signatures of past pathogen exposure. About 330 gigabases of sequencing data and roughly 81 million unique TCR sequences made up an early release that covered some 640 HLA-typed donors. In the later analysis, no new phenotypic data were used to find candidate immune exposures; instead, reliance was placed on TCR beta sequences and their occurrence across donors. To study patterns of TCR occurrence, a later analysis re-analyzed previously published TCR beta repertoires from around 700 donors and added high-resolution HLA genotyping. Every discovery cohort repertoire had been produced on one sequencing platform. An earlier analysis of several hundred of the donors applied high-throughput TCR beta sequencing to assess whether each TCR beta V gene segment acted as functional or pseudogenic. Typing coverage differed by locus: A, B, C, DRB1 and DQB1 were typed in roughly 620-640 donors, DQA1 in 522, DPA1 in roughly 590, and DPB1 in just under 490. Across roughly 420 genotyped donors of the cohort, an average of approximately 220,000 unique TCR beta nucleotide sequences per donor were sequenced, and 15% to 20% of those sequences were non-productive. In a later genetic analysis, genome-wide SNP genotypes for about three fifths of the roughly 670 donors were used, and that subset was treated as a discovery cohort. The study profiled the T cell repertoires of more than 500 subjects by immunosequencing and related them to cytomegalovirus serostatus.

Based on the germline V gene, the CDR1 and CDR2 sequences are KGHSH and LQKENI. Cut back by 3 bases and 9 bases, the V and J ends lie 11 bases apart. The CDR3 contains 12 residues, cysteine and phenylalanine counted. Solely the CDR3 DNA is kept, with 36 bases framed from the first base. The library was obtained by the immunoSEQ multiplex PCR assay. The multiplex PCR relied on a mix of 60 forward primers for TCR Vbeta segments and 13 reverse primers for TCR Jbeta segments. The CDR3 region of rearranged TCR beta genes was amplified from genomic DNA by a multiplex PCR assay. The amplified TCR beta libraries were sequenced on the Illumina HiSeq System as 87-base-pair reads. The original pipeline was this. A later analysis counted tens of millions of unique TCR beta chains across the 640 or so repertoires, and roughly 10 million of these chains were shared by at least two donors. To remove PCR and sequencing errors, raw reads were error-corrected and collapsed into unique sequences using a nearest-neighbor algorithm that merged closely related sequences. To assign V, D and J gene segments, CDR3 sequences were aligned to IMGT reference sequences. For a sequence to be retained, a match of at least six nucleotides was required to both a V gene segment and a J gene segment. Rearrangements were called productive when the CDR3 lacked stop codons and stayed in frame with V and J; all others were non-productive. Following IMGT convention, CDR3 was defined as the stretch from the second conserved V-encoded cysteine up to the conserved J-encoded phenylalanine. In an earlier analysis of more than 550 of the donors, sequences lacking an unambiguous match to a single V gene segment were excluded. An earlier analysis of several hundred of the donors classified V segments as functional when productive rearrangements were above 56.7% and as segregating when the standard deviation between donors was above 5%. A statistical classification framework was built for diagnosing cytomegalovirus status from the catalog of TCR beta chain sequences. A later analysis assigned V and J genes by comparing TCR nucleotide sequences with IMGT/GENE-DB human TR gene sequences. Using the TCRdist pipeline, a later analysis assigned CDR3 sequences along with most-parsimonious VDJ recombination scenarios. A later analysis defined each TCR beta chain by its CDR3 amino acid sequence plus V-gene family, and excluded reads lacking a unique V-gene family. In a later analysis, 450 to 600 highly shared, low-generation-probability nucleotide sequences were removed to address suspected cross-contamination and a sequencing artifact. In a later analysis, a clonal expansion index for each public chain was calculated from normalized within-repertoire ranks of inferred template counts. A later analysis computed generation probabilities with a VDJ recombination model fitted to out-of-frame rearrangements, and checked the results against IGoR. Hypergeometric tests were used in a later analysis to score TCR-TCR, TCR-HLA and TCR-CMV co-occurrence, with a repertoire-size bias correction applied to the TCR pairs. To estimate false discovery rates, a later analysis permuted the HLA or CMV assignments 20 times. In a later analysis, co-occurring TCRs were grouped using DBSCAN, and TCRdist sequence similarity was added for clustering within HLA-allele-positive subsets. For co-occurrence clustering, repertoires with fewer than 30,000 or more than 120,000 public chains were excluded, along with a handful of repertoires with anomalous nucleotide sharing. Not all clones reach the TCRdb copy of this immuneACCESS table, which keeps in-frame sequences only. Checked studies attribute under half of the gap to unresolved V genes and leave the rest unexplained. V and J calls and clone size are given by that table; D and trimming were obtained from the DNA. This sample is represented by some 130,000 clones; 80% to 85% of them were singletons. The leading ten clones occupy over 1% of the sample.

The study at large found these results: In a later analysis, the rate of TCR association differed among HLA loci, with DRB1 alleles having the most associated TCRs and HLA-C alleles having the fewest. HLA typing was unavailable for some donors at each locus, so association tests used only the typed subset. In an earlier analysis of approximately 590 of the donors, most TCR beta V segments appeared in productive rearrangements about 90% or about 30% of the time, broadly matching IMGT annotations. In this cohort, only TCR beta chains were sequenced, and detectable features were limited by the absence of alpha or paired-chain data. Most TCR sequences were observed very rarely across donors, whereas some public TCRs were present in many individuals. A later analysis associated about 17,000 TCR beta sequences with specific HLA alleles at a false discovery rate of 0.05. A later genetic analysis reported fewer N-insertions in productive TCRs among donors in an Asian-associated ancestry cluster than the roughly 700-donor mean. The authors suggested that the approach could potentially be extended to other disease states and immunological phenotypes. Linkage disequilibrium might explain the correlated functional status among segregating V segments, but an unknown experimental factor could not be excluded. Some IMGT-functional V segments, including TRBV6-2 and TRBV6-3, could not be distinguished by the 87-base-pair reads and were therefore excluded. In a later analysis, several top co-occurrence clusters were reported to appear linked to parvovirus B19, influenza, CMV and Epstein-Barr virus. Roughly uniform sequencing depth across donors was assumed in presence/absence analyses, although this assumption may not hold. In a later analysis, HLA-associated TCR beta chains were found to be more clonally expanded and to have lower generation probabilities than equally common non-associated chains. A further reported finding was that TCR beta sequences accurately predicted the HLA-A and HLA-B alleles for most subjects in the first cohort. The classifier was reported to diagnose cytomegalovirus status with high specificity and sensitivity in both the original and validation cohorts. In a later analysis, most CMV-associated TCR beta chains were found to appear HLA-restricted, with HLA associations seemingly driven largely by CMV exposure. Strong co-occurrence of HLA alleles, especially DR and DQ, made assigning TCR associations to individual alleles difficult. For the cohort, immune exposure information was limited to CMV serostatus. Because counts were too low, some 17 rarely observed V segments, including chromosome 9 orphons, were left out of the earlier analysis of several hundred of the donors. The sequencing pipeline was judged likely to have produced a cluster of highly shared sequence variants as a technical artifact. In a later genetic analysis, a missense DCLRE1C variant was associated with V-gene and J-gene trimming of TCR beta chains, and the association was replicated in an independent cohort. A total of 164 TCR beta chains were listed by the study as associated with cytomegalovirus. In vitro tests confirmed that a few of the cytomegalovirus-associated TCR beta chains recognize cytomegalovirus antigens.

In total, 666 healthy bone marrow donors made up the cohort. All cohort members were sampled while nominally healthy, although unrecorded immune exposures were likely present. CMV serostatus was positive for more than 250 and negative for about 50% of the roughly 670 cohort members, and was not recorded for this donor. A peripheral blood sample was provided by each donor, and peripheral blood mononuclear cells were used for TCR beta sequencing. The Qiagen DNeasy Blood Extraction Kit was used to extract genomic DNA from the blood cell samples. As to this clone: Its antigen remains undetermined. The record has no base qualities; no much larger clone is one base away.

The material sequenced was PBMCs. The rearrangement joined TRBV18 to TRBJ1-1; TRBD1 is a possible D gene, resting on 5 matching bases. The receptor's source is a human donor in good health. The DNA is as follows: TGTGCCAGCTCACCCCCAGGGTGGAAAGCTTTCTTT. Translation gives CASSPPGWKAFF.